A selection of T cell receptor beta chains follows, all from one sample in a study of cytomegalovirus exposure and HLA in healthy donors. Repertoires were generated with immunoSEQ multiplex PCR, while TCRdb's copy carries only in-frame clones and drops some. In the table there are about 120,000 clones, roughly 90% of which are singletons. Sequencing used PBMCs. These receptors originate from a woman aged 25 to 45 in good health and CMV-seropositive. CDR3s include the opening cysteine and the closing phenylalanine or tryptophan. A D gene is named only where the DNA matches it firmly.

>NA|TRBJ1-5|TRBV6-5
CASSKQGRDQPQHF
>TRBD2|TRBJ2-2|TRBV10-1
CASPWGGTNTGELFF
>TRBD1|TRBJ1-5|TRBV30
CAWSVPTGTNQPQHF
>TRBD2|TRBJ2-7|TRBV18
CASSLAGGPSEQYF
>TRBD1|TRBJ1-3|TRBV30
CAWSFHRGGSGNTIYF
>NA|TRBJ2-7|TRBV27
CASQKGPLSYEQYF
>TRBD2|TRBJ2-5|TRBV9
CASSEAGTSGGRYF
>TRBD1|TRBJ2-7|TRBV9
CASSVAGQGINEQYF
>NA|TRBJ2-7|TRBV2
CASNRLGSRNEQYF
>TRBD2|TRBJ2-1|TRBV6-5
CASSPSSGGYNEQFF
>TRBD2|TRBJ2-7|TRBV18
CASSPVKREGGEQYF
>TRBD1|TRBJ2-1|TRBV11-2
CASSLGGGEYNEQFF
>TRBD2|TRBJ2-3|TRBV30
CAWSVLAGTSTDTQYF
>NA|TRBJ1-4|TRBV5-1
CASSFVQGTTNEKLFF
>NA|TRBJ2-3|TRBV7-2
CASSRGPNTDTQYF
>NA|TRBJ1-5|TRBV27
CASARSQINQPQHF
>TRBD1|TRBJ1-2|TRBV11-2
CASSGLKRTGAKSVYGYTF
>NA|TRBJ1-4|TRBV28
CASNRLGVLEKLFF
>NA|TRBJ1-2|TRBV6-1
CASSEVTTRRGYTF
>TRBD1|TRBJ1-4|TRBV2
CASSNKHRTGEATNEKLFF
>NA|TRBJ2-1|TRBV5-6
CASSFVGGGEDEQFF
>TRBD2|TRBJ2-7|TRBV28
CASSSEREDSHEQYF
>NA|TRBJ1-3|TRBV28
CASNRPGNTIYF
>TRBD1|TRBJ2-1|TRBV27
CASSLLVGQGASNEQFF
>NA|TRBJ2-1|TRBV5-1
CASRTTDGEQFF
>TRBD1|TRBJ2-7|TRBV10-3
CAIRADREEQYF
>TRBD2|TRBJ2-7|TRBV28
CASSLINGGSPYEQYF
>NA|TRBJ2-7|TRBV7-2
CASSLERTDYEQYF
>NA|TRBJ1-5|TRBV5-1
CASSLQGNQPQHF
>NA|TRBJ2-5|TRBV18
CASSPVQGETQYF
>NA|TRBJ2-3|TRBV4-3
CASSQVWRGPSDTQYF
>TRBD2|TRBJ2-5|TRBV7-3
CASSLNGGDQETQYF
>NA|TRBJ2-2|TRBV7-9
CARQGTNTGELFF
>NA|TRBJ2-7|TRBV7-2
CASSLSPSYEQYF
>TRBD1|TRBJ1-1|TRBV5-1
CASSSSGTGVTEAFF
>NA|TRBJ2-3|TRBV5-6
CATTREGQAGSF
>TRBD2|TRBJ2-3|TRBV5-6
CASSASTSGITDTQYF
>TRBD1|TRBJ1-4|TRBV27
CASSFALGTAREKLFF
>TRBD1|TRBJ1-2|TRBV18
CASSPQGALRYDGYTF
>NA|TRBJ2-7|TRBV4-1
CASSLLEGPYEQYF
>NA|TRBJ1-5|TRBV15
CATSSNRVGSNQPQHF
>TRBD1|TRBJ1-2|TRBV7-9
CASSLIGTGDGYTF
>NA|TRBJ2-1|TRBV29-1
CSVDRGKRGEQFF
>TRBD1|TRBJ1-1|TRBV4-2
CASRTTGVSTEAFF
>TRBD1|TRBJ2-1|TRBV4-2
CASSRTGGYNEQFF